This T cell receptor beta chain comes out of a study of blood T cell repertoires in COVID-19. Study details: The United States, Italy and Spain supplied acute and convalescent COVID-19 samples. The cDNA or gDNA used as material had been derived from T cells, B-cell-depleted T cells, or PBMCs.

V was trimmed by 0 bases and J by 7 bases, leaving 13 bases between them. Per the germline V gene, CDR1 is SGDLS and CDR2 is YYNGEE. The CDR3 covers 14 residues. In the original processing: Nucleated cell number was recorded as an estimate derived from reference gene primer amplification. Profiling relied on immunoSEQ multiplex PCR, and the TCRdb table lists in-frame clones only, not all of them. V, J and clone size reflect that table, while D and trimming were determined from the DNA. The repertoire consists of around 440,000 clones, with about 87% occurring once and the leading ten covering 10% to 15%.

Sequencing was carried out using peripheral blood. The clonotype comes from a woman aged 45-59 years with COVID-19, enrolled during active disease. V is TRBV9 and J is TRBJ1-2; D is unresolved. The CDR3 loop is CASSVAGVAGGYTF. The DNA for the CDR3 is TGTGCCAGCAGCGTAGCTGGCGTCGCGGGTGGCTACACCTTC.